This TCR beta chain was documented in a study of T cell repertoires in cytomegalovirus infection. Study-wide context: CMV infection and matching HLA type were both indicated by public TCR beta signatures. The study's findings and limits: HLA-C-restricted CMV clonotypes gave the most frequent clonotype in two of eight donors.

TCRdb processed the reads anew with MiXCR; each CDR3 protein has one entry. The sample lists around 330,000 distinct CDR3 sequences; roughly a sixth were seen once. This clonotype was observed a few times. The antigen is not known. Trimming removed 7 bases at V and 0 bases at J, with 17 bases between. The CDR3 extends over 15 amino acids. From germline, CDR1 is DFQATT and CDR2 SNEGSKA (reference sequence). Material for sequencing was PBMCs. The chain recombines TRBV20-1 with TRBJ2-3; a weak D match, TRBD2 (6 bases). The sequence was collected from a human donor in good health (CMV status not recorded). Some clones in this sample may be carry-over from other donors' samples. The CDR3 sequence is CSVRRTITSTDTQYF. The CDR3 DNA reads TGCAGTGTTAGGCGGACTATCACTAGCACAGATACGCAGTATTTT.